This TCR beta chain was sequenced during a study of CD8+ T cells in alopecia areata. Study-level information: The study gave treated patients oral tofacitinib at 5 to 10 mg twice daily. Patients took tofacitinib for 6 to 18 months, followed by 6 drug-free months.

cDNA serving as the sequencing template came from extracted, reverse transcribed RNA. Sequencing was performed with immunoSEQ multiplex PCR; in TCRdb, only in-frame clones are kept and a portion is missing. The sample records 270,000 or so clones, nearly 60% being singletons. Study-wide points: Expanded CD8+ clones among the top 100, and scalp clonality, were significantly decreased by tofacitinib. Normal skin's resident alphabeta T cells are also sequenced in scalp samples.

Comment on this clone: The antigen remains unidentified.

This CDR3 contains 12 residues. Trimming pared 6 bases from V and 6 bases from J, leaving 11 bases between. Looked up from germline, CDR1 is SEHNR and CDR2 is FQNEAQ (reference sequence). This sample's treatment: oral pan-JAK inhibitor, 5-10 mg twice daily. This receptor was obtained from a human donor with alopecia areata. The chain has TRBV7-9 and TRBJ1-2, with D hard to call. The specimen comprised CD4+ T cells sorted from blood, sampled at week 24, from a patient treated with tofacitinib. The CDR3 coding sequence is TGTGCCAGCAGTTTGGGCAGCCATGGCTACACCTTC. This translates into CASSLGSHGYTF.